This entry concerns a single T cell receptor (beta chain). Its target is not known. Between the trimmed V and J ends, which lost 6 bases and 11 bases, there was a span of 19 bases. Per germline, CDR1 PRHDT and CDR2 FYEKMQ (reference sequence). The CDR3 extends over 13 amino acids. These data belong to a study of cytomegalovirus exposure and HLA in healthy donors. Study results and caveats: The study labeled approximately 150 TCR beta chains cytomegalovirus-associated.

PCR primers comprised 60 Vbeta and 13 Jbeta primers. The method was immunoSEQ multiplex PCR; TCRdb's version includes in-frame clones alone and lacks a portion of them. The repertoire includes some 150,000 clones, 80% of them detected once, and more than 10% sits in the top ten. The sequence was obtained from a man aged 25 to 40 in good health and CMV-seropositive. Sequenced input: PBMCs. The chain employs TRBV13 and TRBJ1-2; D uncertain. The CDR3 DNA reads TGTGCCAGCAGGCCCAATTCCGGGGATACTTACACCTTC. Protein: CASRPNSGDTYTF. Using reference TRBV13 and TRBJ1-2 for the parts outside the CDR3, the full variable domain is AAGVIQSPRHLIKEKRETATLKCYPIPRHDTVYWYQQGPGQDPQFLISFYEKMQSDKGSIPDRFSAQQFSDYHSELNMSSLELGDSALYFCASRPNSGDTYTFGSGTRLTVV.